A single sample gave rise to the 18 T cell receptor beta chains below, sequenced in a study of post-analysis software for immune sequencing data (dated by TCRdb to between 2014 and 2017). General findings and caveats noted by the study authors: Several TRBV segments, including TRBV5-6, TRBV5-1 and TRBV20-1, were significantly more frequent in patients than controls.

Their antigen targets remain unknown. The library relied on PCR. For sequencing, an Illumina HiSeq 2500 was employed. To reduce PCR and sequencing biases, unique molecular identifiers were incorporated into the TCR beta cDNA libraries. TCRdb redid the processing of the public reads, applying fastp at Q25 and MiXCR, and retained in-frame beta chains. Identical CDR3 proteins give one entry, which carries the most common genes and DNA. This sample gives hundreds of thousands of distinct CDR3 sequences in total; around 60% of them show up just once. The top ten hold about 10% of the sample. Sequences were obtained from blood. The receptors stem from a girl aged 2 to 10 with multiple sclerosis.

The genes are TRBV11-2 and TRBJ2-5; 10 bases map to TRBD1. The germline gives CDR1 SGHAT, CDR2 FQNNGV. V shed 3 bases, J shed 5 bases, and the junction held 6 bases outside the gene matches. The CDR3 totals 15 residues. The CDR3 region is CASSFRQGARETQYF. The CDR3, as DNA: TGTGCCAGCAGCTTTCGACAGGGGGCCAGGGAGACCCAGTACTTC.

The chain uses TRBV10-2 and TRBJ2-5, with 9 bases identical to TRBD2. The J call may not be correct, given that the DNA end is closer to TRBJ2-7. From germline, CDR1 is WSHSY and CDR2 SAAADI. The CDR3 loop spans 16 amino acids. The CDR3 DNA follows: TGCGCCAGCATCCCACGGCGCGGGAGGGGTGAAGACGAGCAGTACTTC. It yields the protein CASIPRRGRGEDEQYF.

The genes are TRBV7-2 and TRBJ2-1, with 9 bases that match TRBD1. CDR1 is SGHTA, CDR2 FQGNSA, per germline. The V segment lost 3 bases and the J segment 5 bases; nucleotides outside the gene matches: 5. The CDR3 length is 15 residues. CDR3 DNA sequence: TGTGCCAGCAGCTTCACAGGGGGCTATAACAATGAGCAGTTCTTC. This sequence encodes CASSFTGGYNNEQFF.

This clonotype was detected only a few times. V is TRBV27 and J is TRBJ2-1; 12 nucleotides match TRBD2. The CDR3 is 15 residues long. Germline V gene data show CDR1 as MNHEY and CDR2 as SMNVEV (reference sequence). Unmatched junction bases numbered 6, after V lost 6 bases and J lost 6 bases. CDR3: CASSVLAGGINEQFF. The CDR3 nucleotides read TGTGCCAGCAGCGTCCTAGCGGGGGGGATCAATGAGCAGTTCTTC.

The DNA of the CDR3 is TGTGCCAGCAGAACATCGGACACGACAGGGCTTGGGGCTGAAGCTTTCTTT. Amino acid sequence: CASRTSDTTGLGAEAFF. The chain carries TRBV6-2 or TRBV6-3 and TRBJ1-1, with TRBD1 identical over 7 bases. CDR3 length: 17 amino acids. Germline lookup yields CDR1 MNHEY and CDR2 SVGEGT. V shed 6 bases, J shed 6 bases, and the junction held 19 bases outside the gene matches.

This clonotype was seen more than once but under ten times. The chain joins TRBV29-1 to TRBJ2-3; D might be TRBD2 (6 bases). Germline V gene sequence: CDR1 SQVTM, CDR2 ANQGSEA. This CDR3 has 11 residues. CDR3 coding DNA: TGCAGTGGGGGTAGCGGTGGTACGCAGTATTTT. Its protein product is CSGGSGGTQYF.

As concerns this clonotype: One end of the junction is discordant with germline, which a read error may explain. The CDR3 bases are TGTGCCGGCAGCCGCGGGACAGCCAACTATGGCTACACCTTC. This codes for CAGSRGTANYGYTF. The chain couples TRBV3-1 to TRBJ1-2, with 7 bases identical to TRBD1. This CDR3 contains 14 residues. Per germline, CDR1 LGHDT and CDR2 YNNKEL (reference sequence).

This chain joins TRBV7-2 and TRBJ2-3; D gene unclear. V shed 5 bases and J shed 2 bases, with 8 bases lying between them. CDR1 SGHTA and CDR2 FQGNSA come from the germline V gene. The CDR3 consists of 13 residues. DNA for the CDR3: TGTGCCAGCAGCCACACGGCCACAGATACGCAGTATTTT. The encoded protein is CASSHTATDTQYF.

In regard to this clonotype: Relative to the germline gene, one junction end is altered; a read error may explain this. The V gene is TRBV12-3 or TRBV12-4, the J gene TRBJ1-2; maybe TRBD1 (6 bases). There are 15 residues in the CDR3. CDR3 DNA: TGTGCCTGCAGTTTAGCAGGTGGGACAACCTATGGCTACACCTTC. Its protein is CACSLAGGTTYGYTF.

V usage is TRBV6-5 and J usage is TRBJ1-5; TRBD1 might be the D (6 bases). CDR1 is MNHEY and CDR2 is SVGAGI in the germline V gene. Trimming stripped 10 bases from V and 2 bases from J, with 9 bases between. The CDR3 has 12 amino acids. The CDR3 DNA sequence: TGTGCCACCAGGGGAGGCAATCAGCCCCAGCATTTT. Translating it yields CATRGGNQPQHF.

On this clonotype: With a much larger clone just one base away, this may be a read error. The rearrangement joins TRBV6-6 to TRBJ2-5, with D perhaps matching TRBD2 (5 bases). This CDR3 region has 12 residues. Germline CDR1 and CDR2: MNHNY and SVGAGI (reference sequence). As DNA, the CDR3 is TGTGCCAGCAGGGAAGAGGGAGAGATCCAGTACTTC. Residues: CASREEGEIQYF.

The V and J genes are TRBV6-1 and TRBJ2-4; TRBD1 or TRBD2 may be the D gene (5 bases each). The better agreement between TRBJ2-7 and the DNA end casts doubt on the J call. Per germline, CDR1 MNHNS and CDR2 SASEGT. CDR3 length equals 14 residues. CDR3 in DNA: TGTGCCAGCAGGCGAAGGGACCTCATCGACGAGCAGTACTTC. Amino acids: CASRRRDLIDEQYF.

J is TRBJ1-2 and V is TRBV6-6; D remains unclear. CDR1 and CDR2 (germline): MNHNY, SVGAGI (reference sequence). The CDR3 runs to 16 residues. V was clipped by 5 bases and J by 4 bases, with 20 bases between them. CDR3 loop: CASSRTASYSSYGYTF. CDR3 nucleotide sequence: TGTGCCAGCAGTCGTACAGCATCCTACAGCAGCTATGGCTACACCTTC.

This clonotype was observed a few times. The chain carries TRBV12-3 or TRBV12-4 and TRBJ2-1; possible D gene TRBD1, 6 bases. Between the trimmed V and J ends, which lost 5 bases and 5 bases, there was a span of 10 bases. The CDR3 loop spans 13 amino acids. For the CDR3, the DNA is TGTGCCAGCAGTAACCGGGACAACAATGAGCAGTTCTTC. Translated: CASSNRDNNEQFF.

V is TRBV19 and J is TRBJ2-7; no definite D call. The V end lost 5 bases, the J end lost 3 bases, and 14 bases lay between the germline ends. The CDR3 runs 14 residues. CDR1 and CDR2 from the germline V gene are LNHDA and SQIVND (reference sequence). DNA for the CDR3: TGTGCCAGTAGTGGGCACCCCCGAAGCTACGAGCAGTACTTC. Residues: CASSGHPRSYEQYF. The full variable domain, in which reference TRBV19 and TRBJ2-7 provide the parts outside the CDR3, is DGGITQSPKYLFRKEGQNVTLSCEQNLNHDAMYWYRQDPGQGLRLIYYSQIVNDFQKGDIAEGYSVSREKKESFPLTVTSAQKNPTAFYLCASSGHPRSYEQYFGPGTRLTVT.

This clonotype has more than one count but fewer than ten. J is TRBJ2-1 and V is TRBV9; D is possibly TRBD1 (8 bases). The germline CDR1 and CDR2 sequences are SGDLS and YYNGEE. Between the trimmed V and J ends, which lost 0 bases and 8 bases, there was a span of 15 bases. CDR3 size: 15 residues. The CDR3 sequence is CASSVAGQGLHEQFF. CDR3 in DNA: TGTGCCAGCAGCGTAGCCGGACAGGGACTACATGAGCAGTTCTTC.

The chain employs TRBV7-6 and TRBJ2-7; 11 bases fit TRBD2. Per germline, CDR1 SGHVS and CDR2 FNYEAQ. Trimming took 4 bases from V and 5 from J; bases not matched to a gene: 4. The CDR3 totals 14 residues. The CDR3 nucleotides are TGTGCCAGCAGCTCTAGCGGGAGGTCCCACGAGCAGTACTTC. It encodes CASSSSGRSHEQYF.

This clonotype showed up just once. The chain combines TRBV29-1 with TRBJ2-7; the match to TRBD1 covers 8 bases. Germline CDR1 reads SQVTM; CDR2 reads ANQGSEA. The CDR3 loop spans 14 amino acids. The trim removed 4 bases at V and 1 base at J, leaving 6 bases unmatched. CDR3: CSVGSQGESYEQYF. The CDR3 bases are TGCAGCGTTGGGTCACAGGGGGAATCCTACGAGCAGTACTTC.